What follows is one T cell receptor (beta chain) and its context. The antigen is not known. The assay was immunoSEQ multiplex PCR, and TCRdb's table has in-frame clones only and misses some. This sample yields about 51,000 clones, of which around 85% are seen a single time; roughly an eighth belongs to the top ten. Germline CDR1 is MRHNA and CDR2 is SNTAGT. The CDR3 consists of 17 residues. V trimming: 5 bases; J trimming: 1 base; junction bases outside the gene matches: 11. This sample was included in a study of T cell clones after liver transplantation. Study summary: A pre-transplant mixed lymphocyte reaction with TCRbeta sequencing defined graft-donor-reactive clones followed in post-transplant blood. Subjects received no induction therapy and standard immunosuppression until randomization at 12-24 months post-transplant.

General study results and limits: A larger donor-reactive than third-party decline suggested partial antigen-specific deletion. Post-transplant time points were not standardized, so conclusions are preliminary.

This material consisted of CD8+ T cells from blood, taken 12 months after liver transplant. The chain combines TRBV6-4 with TRBJ2-1, with 7 bases matching TRBD2. The source of this sequence is a human patient who received a liver transplant. Some T cells may be the graft donor's. CDR3 sequence reads: CASSRSRAGVSYNEQFF. The CDR3 DNA follows: TGTGCCAGCAGTCGCTCTCGGGCGGGAGTATCCTACAATGAGCAGTTCTTC.